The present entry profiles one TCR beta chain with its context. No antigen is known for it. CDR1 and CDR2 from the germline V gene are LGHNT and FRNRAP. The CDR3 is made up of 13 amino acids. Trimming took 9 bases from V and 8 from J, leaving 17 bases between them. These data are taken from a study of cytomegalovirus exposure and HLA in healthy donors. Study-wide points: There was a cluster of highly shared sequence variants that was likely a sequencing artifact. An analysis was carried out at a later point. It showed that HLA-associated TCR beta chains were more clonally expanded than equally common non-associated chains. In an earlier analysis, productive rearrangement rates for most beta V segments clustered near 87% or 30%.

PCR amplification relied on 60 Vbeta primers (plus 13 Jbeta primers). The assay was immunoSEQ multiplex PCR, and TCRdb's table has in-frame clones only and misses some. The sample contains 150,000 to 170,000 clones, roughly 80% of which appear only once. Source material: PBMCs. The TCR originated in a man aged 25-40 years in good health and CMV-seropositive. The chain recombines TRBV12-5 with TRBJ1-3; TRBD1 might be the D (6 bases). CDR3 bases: TGTGCTAGCGGTGTCAGGGGTGCGGACACCATATATTTT. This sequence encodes CASGVRGADTIYF. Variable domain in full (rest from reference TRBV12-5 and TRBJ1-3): DARVTQTPRHKVTEMGQEVTMRCQPILGHNTVFWYRQTMMQGLELLAYFRNRAPLDDSGMPKDRFSAEMPDATLATLKIQPSEPRDSAVYFCASGVRGADTIYFGEGSWLTVV.